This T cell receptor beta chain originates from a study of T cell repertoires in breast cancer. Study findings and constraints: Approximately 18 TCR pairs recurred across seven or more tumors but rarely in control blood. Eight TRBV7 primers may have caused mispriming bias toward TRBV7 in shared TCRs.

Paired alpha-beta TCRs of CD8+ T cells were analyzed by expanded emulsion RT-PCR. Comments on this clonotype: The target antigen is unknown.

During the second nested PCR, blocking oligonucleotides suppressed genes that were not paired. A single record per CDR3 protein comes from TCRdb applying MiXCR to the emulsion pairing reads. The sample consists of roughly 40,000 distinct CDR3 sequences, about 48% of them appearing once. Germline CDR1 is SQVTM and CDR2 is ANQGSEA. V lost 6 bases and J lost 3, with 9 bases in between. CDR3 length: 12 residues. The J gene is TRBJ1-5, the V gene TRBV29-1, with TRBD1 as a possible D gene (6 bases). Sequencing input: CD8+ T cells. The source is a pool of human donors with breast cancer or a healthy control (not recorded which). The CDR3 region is CSVRTANQPQHF. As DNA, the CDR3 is TGCAGCGTCAGGACAGCCAATCAGCCCCAGCATTTT.